These T cell receptor beta chains were read from a single sample in a study of cytomegalovirus exposure and HLA in healthy donors. Method: immunoSEQ multiplex PCR; TCRdb's copy keeps in-frame clones and lacks some. The table has some 77,000 clones, about 80% seen once; the top ten hold less than 40%. The sequenced material came from PBMCs. The receptors originated from a man in his fifties in good health and CMV-seropositive. Each CDR3 is given with its conserved first and last residue. A D gene is named only where the DNA matches it firmly. Size tells how often a clone was seen (once, few, many) or the class of an expanded clone, and some rows leave it out.

j_call | v_call | d_call | clone_size | cdr3_nt | cdr3_aa
TRBJ2-7 | TRBV6-1 | TRBD2 | . | TGTGCCAGCAGTGAAGGAATTAGCGGGACCGGCGGCGAGCAGTACTTC | CASSEGISGTGGEQYF
TRBJ2-5 | TRBV11-2 | . | once | TGTGCCAGCAGCCTTTTAGGGACATTAAGTATCTCTCAAGAGACCCAGTACTTC | CASSLLGTLSISQETQYF
TRBJ2-7 | TRBV7-9 | TRBD2 | . | TGTGCCAGCAGCGGGACTAGCGGAACCTACGAGCAGTACTTC | CASSGTSGTYEQYF
TRBJ2-5 | TRBV7-2 | . | few | TGTGCCAGCAGCTTCGTGGTGGCAGAGACCCAGTACTTC | CASSFVVAETQYF
TRBJ2-2 | TRBV19 | . | . | TGTGCCAGTCGAGCTGCCGGGGAGCTGTTTTTT | CASRAAGELFF
TRBJ2-3 | TRBV11-2 | . | . | TGTGCCAGCAGCTTCCTAGACACAGATACGCAGTATTTT | CASSFLDTDTQYF
TRBJ2-7 | TRBV6-1 | TRBD2 | . | TGTGCCAGCAGTGAATCAGTGGGAGGGCGCGAGGAGAGAGAGCAGTACTTC | CASSESVGGREEREQYF
TRBJ2-7 | TRBV7-9 | TRBD2 | . | TGTTCCAGCAGCTTAATCGTGACGGGAGGGTTCTACGAGCAGTACTTC | CSSSLIVTGGFYEQYF
TRBJ1-2 | TRBV4-1 | . | . | TGCGCCAGCAGCCCGATGGCGGGGGGTCGGAGTGGCTACACCTTC | CASSPMAGGRSGYTF
TRBJ2-2 | TRBV29-1 | . | . | TGCAGCGGGACCTATAGCGGCACCGGGGAGCTGTTTTTT | CSGTYSGTGELFF
TRBJ2-3 | TRBV30 | . | . | TGTGCCTGGACGGACATCTCAGGGGCCCAATATACAGATACGCAGTATTTT | CAWTDISGAQYTDTQYF
TRBJ2-3 | TRBV5-1 | . | . | TGCGCCAGCAGCCGAAGTCAGGGGGGCGGCACAGATACGCAGTATTTT | CASSRSQGGGTDTQYF
TRBJ2-7 | TRBV2 | TRBD2 | . | TGTGCCAGCAGTGACCCCGGGACTAGCGGGATATTTTCCTACGAGCAGTACTTC | CASSDPGTSGIFSYEQYF
TRBJ2-7 | TRBV5-6 | TRBD2 | . | TGTGCCAGCAGCCCCGGTGGGCGGGAGGGCCTCGAGCAGTACTTC | CASSPGGREGLEQYF
TRBJ1-5 | TRBV6-1 | TRBD1 | . | TGTGCCAGCGGTAGTACAGGGGAATTGAATCAGCCCCAGCATTTT | CASGSTGELNQPQHF
TRBJ2-1 | TRBV7-9 | . | . | TGTGCCAGCAGCTTAACCAGTGGGCAGGGGGGCGATGAGCAGTTCTTC | CASSLTSGQGGDEQFF
TRBJ1-1 | TRBV5-4 | . | . | TGTGCCAGCAGCCACAGGGATAACACTGAAGCTTTCTTT | CASSHRDNTEAFF
TRBJ2-7 | TRBV5-6 | TRBD2 | . | TGTGCCAGCAGCTTGGTGGCGGGAGGGCCCTACGAGCAGTACTTC | CASSLVAGGPYEQYF
TRBJ2-1 | TRBV7-9 | TRBD2 | . | TGTGCCAGCAGCCCCGGGACTAGCGGAATCAATGAGCAGTTCTTC | CASSPGTSGINEQFF
TRBJ2-7 | TRBV7-9 | . | . | TGTGCCAGCAGCTTAGCGCGTGGTTCGGGCGAGCAGTACTTC | CASSLARGSGEQYF
TRBJ2-7 | TRBV21-1 | . | . | TGTGCCAGCAGCCTCGGGGCTAGCGGGGGGTGTTACGAGCAGTACTTC | CASSLGASGGCYEQYF
TRBJ2-5 | TRBV27 | . | once | TGTGCCAGCAGTTTCTCGGAGACCCAGTACTTC | CASSFSETQYF
TRBJ2-7 | TRBV7-9 | . | . | TGTGCCAGCAGCCTACAAGGGGTCCACGAGCAGTACTTC | CASSLQGVHEQYF
TRBJ1-1 | TRBV7-9 | . | . | TGTGCCAGCAGCTTCGGGACTGAAGCTTTCTTT | CASSFGTEAFF
TRBJ2-7 | TRBV27 | . | . | TGTGCCAGCAGTTTACTAGCGAGTCACGAGCAGTACTTC | CASSLLASHEQYF
TRBJ1-6 | TRBV27 | . | once | TGTGCCAGCAGTTTAATTGGCCCCAATTCACCCCTCCACTTT | CASSLIGPNSPLHF
TRBJ2-7 | TRBV5-4 | TRBD1 | . | TGTGCCAGCAGCTTAGCACCGGGACAGGGAAGTACCGAGCAGTACTTC | CASSLAPGQGSTEQYF
TRBJ1-1 | TRBV15 | . | . | TGTGCCACCAGCAGAGATCGGACAGAGGTGAACACTGAAGCTTTCTTT | CATSRDRTEVNTEAFF
TRBJ1-2 | TRBV6-5 | . | . | TGTGCCAGCGTCTCTAACTATGGCTACACCTTC | CASVSNYGYTF
TRBJ2-5 | TRBV7-7 | . | . | TGTGCCAGCAGCTCGGGGAGGGGGTTTAGGCAAGAGACCCAGTACTTC | CASSSGRGFRQETQYF
TRBJ2-7 | TRBV10-3 | TRBD2 | . | TGTGCCATCAGATCCGGGACTAGCGGATACGAGCAGTACTTC | CAIRSGTSGYEQYF
TRBJ2-3 | TRBV5-1 | . | . | TGCGCCAGCAACCGGGACACCCACCCGCGCGCAGATACGCAGTATTTT | CASNRDTHPRADTQYF
TRBJ1-1 | TRBV7-9 | . | . | TGTGCCAGCTCAGTTGCGAACACTGAAGCTTTCTTT | CASSVANTEAFF
TRBJ1-3 | TRBV7-8 | . | . | TGTGCCAGCAGTGCCTCCAGATCTGGAAACACCATATATTTT | CASSASRSGNTIYF
TRBJ1-5 | TRBV7-9 | . | . | TGTGCCAGCAGCCCTGGCCGGCGGACAGATAGCAATCAGCCCCAGCATTTT | CASSPGRRTDSNQPQHF
TRBJ1-5 | TRBV30 | TRBD1 | . | TGTGCCTGGAGTGTACAAGGACAGGGGTGGCAGCCCCAGCATTTT | CAWSVQGQGWQPQHF
TRBJ2-7 | TRBV28 | TRBD2 | . | TGTGCCAGCGTACGCACGGGAGGGTACGAGCAGTACTTC | CASVRTGGYEQYF
TRBJ2-1 | TRBV7-3 | . | . | TGTGCCAGCAGCTTAGAGGGAAACAATGAGCAGTTCTTC | CASSLEGNNEQFF
TRBJ2-7 | TRBV30 | . | . | TGTGCCTCCGAGGGCCGTCTTACCTACGAGCAGTACTTC | CASEGRLTYEQYF
TRBJ1-2 | TRBV6-5 | . | . | TGTGCCAGCCGCAAATACAGGGATTCCCCTAAGACCTTC | CASRKYRDSPKTF
TRBJ2-7 | TRBV5-4 | . | . | TGTGCCAGCAGCTTGGGGCGGAACGAGCAGTACTTC | CASSLGRNEQYF
TRBJ1-5 | TRBV5-1 | . | . | TGCGCCAGCAGCTTGGACGGTCTAGGGAGAGGGAATCAGCCCCAGCATTTT | CASSLDGLGRGNQPQHF
TRBJ2-2 | TRBV7-9 | . | . | TGTGCCAGCAGCAGACTAGACACCGGGGAGCTGTTTTTT | CASSRLDTGELFF
TRBJ1-1 | TRBV27 | . | . | TGTGCCAGCAGTTTAATCGCCCCGGCCAGGGGCACTGAAGCTTTCTTT | CASSLIAPARGTEAFF
TRBJ2-5 | TRBV29-1 | TRBD2 | . | TGCAGCGTTGTTAGCGGGAGAGGGGAAGAGACCCAGTACTTC | CSVVSGRGEETQYF
TRBJ2-3 | TRBV19 | TRBD2 | . | TGTGCCAGTAGTTCGGGGGCGGCTAGCGGGAGTGATACGCAGTATTTT | CASSSGAASGSDTQYF
TRBJ1-4 | TRBV7-9 | . | . | TGTGCCAGCAGCTCTAACCCAGGACTCTGGGCTGAAAAACTGTTTTTT | CASSSNPGLWAEKLFF
TRBJ2-3 | TRBV10-3 | . | . | TGTGCCATCAGTGACCCAAAGTACGGGGTGTCAGATACGCAGTATTTT | CAISDPKYGVSDTQYF
TRBJ1-1 | TRBV6-6 | . | few | TGTGCCAGCAGATACCGACGGGACATGAACACTGAAGCTTTCTTT | CASRYRRDMNTEAFF
TRBJ1-1 | TRBV6-5 | . | few | TGTGCCAGCAGTCCAGGGCTCACTGAAGCTTTCTTT | CASSPGLTEAFF
TRBJ2-1 | TRBV4-2 | . | . | TGTGCCAGCAGCCCACTTCGCAACGGGGATTTATACAATGAGCAGTTCTTC | CASSPLRNGDLYNEQFF
TRBJ2-1 | TRBV7-2 | TRBD2 | . | TGTGCCAGCAGCTTAGTGCCTAGCGGGAGTGGCAATGAGCAGTTCTTC | CASSLVPSGSGNEQFF
TRBJ1-2 | TRBV6-5 | TRBD1 | . | TGTGCCAGCAGTTACGACAGGGGGCGCAGCCAGTACACCTTC | CASSYDRGRSQYTF
TRBJ2-1 | TRBV7-9 | . | . | TGTTCCAGCACCAACTCCTACAATGAGCAGTTCTTC | CSSTNSYNEQFF
TRBJ2-7 | TRBV7-8 | TRBD2 | . | TGTGCCAGCAGCTCTCGGACTAGCGGGACTAGTGGCGAGCAGTACTTC | CASSSRTSGTSGEQYF